Listed below are T cell receptor beta chains from one sample, sequenced in a study of T cells in Graves' hyperthyroidism and ophthalmopathy. TCRdb called the multiplex PCR reads again in MiXCR, with one record for every CDR3 protein. The table has about 640,000 distinct CDR3 sequences, roughly 15% seen once. The sample taken for sequencing was blood. The source of these receptors is a woman aged 45-65 years with Graves' ophthalmopathy. Each CDR3 is given with its conserved first and last residue. D genes are given only for firm matches. Some rows mark clone size as missing; the rest say once, few, many or name a class of expanded clone.

abundance	v_gene	d_gene	j_gene	CDR3nt	CDR3aa
many	TRBV27	TRBD1	TRBJ1-4	TGTGCCAGCAGTCAAGGACAGGGGACATCTAATGAAAAACTGTTTTTT	CASSQGQGTSNEKLFF
many	TRBV7-3	TRBD2	TRBJ2-3	TGTGCCAGCAGCTTAATGGGACTAGCGGGGAGTAGCACAGATACGCAGTATTTT	CASSLMGLAGSSTDTQYF
many	TRBV5-8	TRBD2	TRBJ2-7	TGTGCCAGCAGCTTGGGGGCGGGAGGGCCCTACGAGCAGTACTTC	CASSLGAGGPYEQYF
-	TRBV6-1	TRBD2	TRBJ2-1	TGTGCCAGCAGAAAAACGGGACTAGCGGGAGTTCGTGAGCAGTTCTTC	CASRKTGLAGVREQFF
many	TRBV6-1	TRBD1	TRBJ2-2	TGTGCCAGCAGTTCCCCGGGGACAGGGAACACCGGGGAGCTGTTTTTT	CASSSPGTGNTGELFF
many	TRBV7-2	-	TRBJ2-7	TGTGCCAGCAGCCAAGCCCCTGGACCCGGAGGCTCCTACGAGCAGTACTTC	CASSQAPGPGGSYEQYF
many	TRBV5-1	-	TRBJ1-1	TGCGCCAGCAGCTTGACAGGAATGAACACTGAAGCTTTCTTT	CASSLTGMNTEAFF
few	TRBV29-1	TRBD2	TRBJ2-1	TGCAGCGTTCCCTCCAGCGGGAGCCTGGGTGAGCAGTTCTTC	CSVPSSGSLGEQFF
many	TRBV28	-	TRBJ2-3	TGTGCCAGCAGTTTTCAGGGGGATACGCAGTATTTT	CASSFQGDTQYF
many	TRBV7-9	-	TRBJ1-1	TGTGCCAGCAGTTCGCGCGGACTGCCAAACACTGAAGCTTTCTTT	CASSSRGLPNTEAFF
few	TRBV29-1	-	TRBJ2-7	TGCAGCGTTGATTCGGGGGGCGACGAGCAGTACTTC	CSVDSGGDEQYF
few	TRBV19	TRBD1	TRBJ2-7	TGTGCCAGTAGTCCCCTGGACAGGGACTCCTACGAGCAGTACTTC	CASSPLDRDSYEQYF
-	TRBV6-2/TRBV6-3	-	TRBJ2-7	TGTGCCAGCAGTTACTCGCGTTTGTTGGACTTCTTCTACGAGCAGTACTTC	CASSYSRLLDFFYEQYF
-	TRBV3-1	-	TRBJ2-1	TGTGCCAGCAGCCAAATCCCTTCTAGCGATGAGCAGTTCTTC	CASSQIPSSDEQFF
many	TRBV20-1	-	TRBJ2-3	TGCAGTGCTAGAGTTTTCGGCGGACTACTCAGCACAGATACGCAGTATTTT	CSARVFGGLLSTDTQYF
many	TRBV11-2	TRBD2	TRBJ2-2	TGTGCCAGCAGCCCCCGTTCTAGCGGGAGACGCGGACCCGGGGAGCTGTTTTTT	CASSPRSSGRRGPGELFF
many	TRBV18	TRBD1	TRBJ1-6	TGTGCCAGCTCACCATCCGCCAGGGGGCTCTCACCCCTCCACTTT	CASSPSARGLSPLHF
few	TRBV3-1	TRBD1	TRBJ1-4	TGTGCCAGCAGCCAACAGACAGGGGTAAATGAAAAACTGTTTTTT	CASSQQTGVNEKLFF
-	TRBV12-3/TRBV12-4	TRBD2	TRBJ2-7	TGTGCCAGCAATCGAAACTCTTCGGGGCTAGCGGATCACGAGCAGTACTTC	CASNRNSSGLADHEQYF
few	TRBV12-5	-	TRBJ1-2	TGTGCTAGTGGTTTGACCTTAACCAACCAGGGTGGCTATGGCTACACCTTC	CASGLTLTNQGGYGYTF
-	TRBV5-1	-	TRBJ2-7	TGCGCCAGCAGCTTGGTCGGAGGGCTGGGATCCTACGAGCAGTACTTC	CASSLVGGLGSYEQYF
-	TRBV6-1	-	TRBJ2-4	TGTGCCAGCAGTGAATGGGCGAACAGGGATTGGGGCAAAAACATTCAGTACTTC	CASSEWANRDWGKNIQYF
many	TRBV30	TRBD1	TRBJ2-7	TGTGCCTGGAGCTCCGGGACAGGAGACTACGAGCAGTACTTC	CAWSSGTGDYEQYF
few	TRBV20-1	TRBD2	TRBJ2-1	TGCAGTGCTACCGACCGGGACTACCGAAATGAGCAGTTCTTC	CSATDRDYRNEQFF
many	TRBV9	-	TRBJ2-5	TGTGCCAGCAGCGACCAGGCAGAGCGGCAAGAGACCCAGTACTTC	CASSDQAERQETQYF
many	TRBV29-1	-	TRBJ1-1	TGCAGCGTTGATGTAGGGATGAACACTGAAGCTTTCTTT	CSVDVGMNTEAFF
-	TRBV19	-	TRBJ2-7	TGTGCCAGTAGTACGCTGCAGGGTATAGAAAAGGCGGACGAGCAGTACTTC	CASSTLQGIEKADEQYF
many	TRBV12-3/TRBV12-4	-	TRBJ2-7	TGTGCCAGCAGCTGGGACGGTTCCTACGAGCAGTACTTC	CASSWDGSYEQYF
many	TRBV20-1	TRBD2	TRBJ2-1	TGCAGTGCTCTGGAACTAGCGAGTCGGAATGAGCAGTTCTTC	CSALELASRNEQFF
many	TRBV20-1	-	TRBJ2-7	TGCAGTGCTAGAGATCCGGGGTTCTCTTACGAGCAGTACTTC	CSARDPGFSYEQYF
few	TRBV4-3	-	TRBJ2-7	TGCGCCAGCAGCCAAGATCGGAGGGCCGCTTTCAACTACGAGCAGTACTTC	CASSQDRRAAFNYEQYF
-	TRBV7-9	TRBD2	TRBJ2-3	TGTGCCAGCAGCAATAGCGGGAGGTCGCAGTATTTT	CASSNSGRSQYF
-	TRBV3-2	-	TRBJ2-1	TGTGCCAGCAGCCACGCACTAGGAAATTTCTACAATGAGCAGTTCTTC	CASSHALGNFYNEQFF
many	TRBV15	-	TRBJ1-2	TGTGCCACCAGCAGGGACAGATCCTATGGCTACACCTTC	CATSRDRSYGYTF
-	TRBV29-1	TRBD2	TRBJ2-5	TGCAGCGTTGAGAGGGCTAGCGGGGGTCTTATTCGGCAGACCCAGTACTTC	CSVERASGGLIRQTQYF
many	TRBV7-2	-	TRBJ2-2	TGTGCCAGCAGCTTAGCTGCCGCGAACACCGGGGAGCTGTTTTTT	CASSLAAANTGELFF
-	TRBV7-9	-	TRBJ2-1	TGTGCCAGCAGCTTAGACCCAGGATTATACAATGAGCAGTTCTTC	CASSLDPGLYNEQFF
many	TRBV2	-	TRBJ2-5	TGTGCCAGCAGTCCTCAGACTAGTATGGAGACCCAGTACTTC	CASSPQTSMETQYF
many	TRBV6-1	-	TRBJ2-7	TGTGCCAGCACAGCGGGCGGAATCTACGAGCAGTACTTC	CASTAGGIYEQYF
many	TRBV27	-	TRBJ2-1	TGCGCCAGCAGCTTCACGGGGTACAATGAGCAGTTCTTC	CASSFTGYNEQFF
many	TRBV28	TRBD2	TRBJ2-3	TGTGCCAGCAGTTTATTAGCGGGGATCCTCACAGATACGCAGTATTTT	CASSLLAGILTDTQYF